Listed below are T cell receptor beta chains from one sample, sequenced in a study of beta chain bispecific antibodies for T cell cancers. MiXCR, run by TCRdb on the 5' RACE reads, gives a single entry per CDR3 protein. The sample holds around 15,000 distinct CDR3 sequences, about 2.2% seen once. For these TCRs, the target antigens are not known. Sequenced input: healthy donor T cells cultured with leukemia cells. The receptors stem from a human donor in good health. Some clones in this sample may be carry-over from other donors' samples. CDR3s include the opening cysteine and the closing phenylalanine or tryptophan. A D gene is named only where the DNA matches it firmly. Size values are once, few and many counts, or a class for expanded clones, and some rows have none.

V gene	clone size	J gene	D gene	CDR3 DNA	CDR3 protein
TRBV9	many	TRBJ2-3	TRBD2	TGTGCCAGCAGCGTAGACGGGGGGAGAGATACGCAGTATTTT	CASSVDGGRDTQYF
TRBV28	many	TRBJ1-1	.	TGTGCCAGCAGTTTGCGAGAACTGACTGAAGCTTTCTTT	CASSLRELTEAFF
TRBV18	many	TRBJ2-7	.	TGTGCCAGCTCACCACCGCTGGGTTTGGCCCACGAGCAGTACTTC	CASSPPLGLAHEQYF
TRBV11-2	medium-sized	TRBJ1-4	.	TGTGCCAGCAGCTTCGGGGGTGATGAAACTAATGAAAAACTGTTTTTT	CASSFGGDETNEKLFF
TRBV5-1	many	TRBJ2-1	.	TGCGCCAGCAGCTTTGGGCAGTGGAATGAGCAGTTCTTC	CASSFGQWNEQFF
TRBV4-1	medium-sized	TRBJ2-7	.	TGCGCCAGCAGCCAAGGTCCGGGTGGTGGCGAGCAGTACTTC	CASSQGPGGGEQYF
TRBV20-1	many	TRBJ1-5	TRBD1	TGCAGTGCGAAATCCGGGACAGTTTATAGCAATCAGCCCCAGCATTTT	CSAKSGTVYSNQPQHF
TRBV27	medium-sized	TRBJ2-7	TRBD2	TGTGCCAGTGGGGAGGGCAGCGGGAACTACGAGCAGTACTTC	CASGEGSGNYEQYF
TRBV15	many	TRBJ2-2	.	TGTGCCACCAGCAGTATGGGACCGCCGAACACCGGGGAGCTGTTTTTT	CATSSMGPPNTGELFF
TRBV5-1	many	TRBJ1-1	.	TGCGCCAGCAGCTTGGGCCTGAACACTGAAGCTTTCTTT	CASSLGLNTEAFF
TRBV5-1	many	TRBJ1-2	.	TGCGCCAGCAGCCCGGAAGGGAGGGGCACTGACTATGGCTACACCTTC	CASSPEGRGTDYGYTF
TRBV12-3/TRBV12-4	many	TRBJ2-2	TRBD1	TGTGCCAGCACCCTAGGACAGGGCGGGGAGCTGTTTTTT	CASTLGQGGELFF
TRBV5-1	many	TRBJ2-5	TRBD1	TGCGCCAGCAGCTTCAGGGGGAACCAAGAGACCCAGTACTTC	CASSFRGNQETQYF
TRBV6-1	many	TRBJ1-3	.	TGTGCCAGCAGTGAGGACAGCACCTCTGGAAACACCATATATTTT	CASSEDSTSGNTIYF
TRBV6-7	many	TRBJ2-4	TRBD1	TGTGCCAGCAGTGAAGCGGACAGGGAGGACATTCAGTACTTC	CASSEADREDIQYF
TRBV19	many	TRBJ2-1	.	TGTGCCAGTGGCCAGACCCCGAGCTCCTACAATGAGCAGTTCTTC	CASGQTPSSYNEQFF
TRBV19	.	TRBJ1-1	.	TGTGCCAGTAGTATTTTCCAGTACTCTGAAGCTTTCTTT	CASSIFQYSEAFF
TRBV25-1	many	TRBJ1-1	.	TGTGCCAGCACCCAGAACACTGAAGCTTTCTTT	CASTQNTEAFF
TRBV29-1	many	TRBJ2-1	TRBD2	TGCAGCGTTGGGGGGACTAGCGGGGGGGCGTTATACAATGAGCAGTTCTTC	CSVGGTSGGALYNEQFF
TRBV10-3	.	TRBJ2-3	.	TGTGCCATCAGTGAGTCGTACAGCACAGATACGCAGTATTTT	CAISESYSTDTQYF
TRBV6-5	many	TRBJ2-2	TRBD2	TGTGCCAGCAGTACCCCTAGCGGGGGGCCCGGGGAGCTGTTTTTT	CASSTPSGGPGELFF
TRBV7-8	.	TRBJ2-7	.	TGTGCCAGCATGTGGCGAGCTTCGAGCTCCTACGAGCAGTACTTC	CASMWRASSSYEQYF
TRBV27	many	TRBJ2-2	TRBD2	TGTGCCAGCAGTTTAAGGTCTAGCGGGGTTACCGGGGAGCTGTTTTTT	CASSLRSSGVTGELFF
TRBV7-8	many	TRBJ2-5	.	TGTGCCAGCAGCCCAAGGGTAGGAGAGACCCAGTACTTC	CASSPRVGETQYF
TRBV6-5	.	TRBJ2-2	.	TGTGCCAGCAGTTACCGGACTACCCCCGGGGAGCTGTTTTTT	CASSYRTTPGELFF
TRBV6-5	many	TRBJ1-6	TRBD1	TGTGCCAGCAGTTACGACAGGGAGGTTTCACCCCTCCACTTT	CASSYDREVSPLHF
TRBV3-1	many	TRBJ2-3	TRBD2	TGTGCCAGCAGCCAAGAAGCGGGGGACAGCACAGATACGCAGTATTTT	CASSQEAGDSTDTQYF
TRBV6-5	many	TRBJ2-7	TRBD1	TGTGCCAGCAGTCCACAGGGGAGCGAGCAGTACTTC	CASSPQGSEQYF
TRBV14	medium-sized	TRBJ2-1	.	TGTGCCAGCAGCCAAGAGGAAAACACAGAGTTATTTTACAATGAGCAGTTCTTC	CASSQEENTELFYNEQFF
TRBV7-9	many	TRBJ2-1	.	TGTGCCAGCAGCCGACCCGACAGGTACAATGAGCAGTTCTTC	CASSRPDRYNEQFF
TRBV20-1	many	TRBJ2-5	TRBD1	TGCAGTGCTAGAGTAGGGGGCGGCGAGACCCAGTACTTC	CSARVGGGETQYF
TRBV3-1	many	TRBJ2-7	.	TGTGCCAGCAGCCAAGTGGACAGAAACTACGAGCAGTACTTC	CASSQVDRNYEQYF
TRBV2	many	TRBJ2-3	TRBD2	TGTCTCACGAGGGACTACGCAGATACGCAGTATTTT	CLTRDYADTQYF
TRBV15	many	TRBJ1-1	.	TGTGCCACCCAGGGACGGAAGAACACTGAAGCTTTCTTT	CATQGRKNTEAFF
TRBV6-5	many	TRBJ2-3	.	TGTGCCAGCAGTTTACAGAACACAGATACGCAGTATTTT	CASSLQNTDTQYF
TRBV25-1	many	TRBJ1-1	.	TGTGCCAGCCGGCGTGGGGACACTGAAGCTTTCTTT	CASRRGDTEAFF
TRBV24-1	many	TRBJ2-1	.	TGTGCCACCAGTCGGGCAGGGGGGCTTAATGAGCAGTTCTTC	CATSRAGGLNEQFF
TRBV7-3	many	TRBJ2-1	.	TGTGCCAGCCTCACCTCCCCGGGACTTAATAAATACAATGAGCAGTTCTTC	CASLTSPGLNKYNEQFF
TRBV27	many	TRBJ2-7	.	TGTGCCAGCAGTTTATGGGGGGAATCCAACTCCTACGAGCAGTACTTC	CASSLWGESNSYEQYF
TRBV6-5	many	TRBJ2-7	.	TGTGCCAGCAGCCCGGACGCCTACGAGCAGTACTTC	CASSPDAYEQYF
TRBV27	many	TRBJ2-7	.	TGTGCCAGCAGTTCAACGACAGGATACTACGAGCAGTACTTC	CASSSTTGYYEQYF
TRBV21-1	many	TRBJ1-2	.	TGTGCCAGCAGCCCCCTCCTGGCTGGCTACACCTTC	CASSPLLAGYTF
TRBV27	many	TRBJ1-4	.	TGTGCCAGCAGATCCCTTTTCGCAGGGGCTAATGAAAAACTGTTTTTT	CASRSLFAGANEKLFF